A selection of T cell receptor beta chains follows, all from one sample in a study of T cells after yellow fever vaccination. TCRdb called the 5' RACE reads again in MiXCR, with one record for every CDR3 protein. The data hold approximately 120,000 distinct CDR3 sequences, with roughly 9% observed a single time. The starting material was CD8+ T cells sorted from PBMCs, obtained on the day of the yellow fever booster vaccination. The receptors shown here come from a man aged 18 to 29 who received the YFV17D yellow fever vaccine. CDR3s include the opening cysteine and the closing phenylalanine or tryptophan. The order of the fields is CDR3 protein, CDR3 DNA, J gene, D gene, clone size, V gene. The D gene is left open where the match is weak. The size of a clone is reported for some rows only, either as once, few or many, or as a class for expanded clones.

CDR3: CASSQPGQWTDTQYF
DNA: TGTGCCAGCAGTCAGCCGGGACAGTGGACAGATACGCAGTATTTT
J: TRBJ2-3
D: TRBD1
size: NA
V: TRBV12-3/TRBV12-4

CDR3: CASSPAGRGGGEQYF
DNA: TGTGCCAGCAGCCCAGCGGGCAGGGGAGGCGGCGAGCAGTACTTC
J: TRBJ2-7
D: NA
size: NA
V: TRBV11-2

CDR3: CSARTGRINEQFF
DNA: TGCAGCGCCAGGACAGGGAGGATAAATGAGCAGTTCTTC
J: TRBJ2-1
D: TRBD1
size: NA
V: TRBV29-1

CDR3: CASSQGSAGAYTDTQYF
DNA: TGCGCCAGCAGCCAAGGTTCTGCGGGGGCTTACACAGATACGCAGTATTTT
J: TRBJ2-3
D: NA
size: many
V: TRBV4-3

CDR3: CASSPLSADTQYF
DNA: TGTGCCAGCAGCCCGTTATCGGCAGATACGCAGTATTTT
J: TRBJ2-3
D: NA
size: NA
V: TRBV7-3

CDR3: CASSPPPGTLTSTDTQYF
DNA: TGTGCCAGCAGCCCTCCGCCGGGGACCCTAACTAGCACAGATACGCAGTATTTT
J: TRBJ2-3
D: NA
size: NA
V: TRBV6-5

CDR3: CASSREGLGSYNEQFF
DNA: TGCGCCAGCAGCCGCGAAGGGCTGGGCTCCTACAATGAGCAGTTCTTC
J: TRBJ2-1
D: NA
size: NA
V: TRBV4-1

CDR3: CASSSSRASGGRFGNEQFF
DNA: TGTGCCAGCAGTTCCAGCAGGGCTAGCGGGGGCCGGTTCGGCAATGAGCAGTTCTTC
J: TRBJ2-1
D: TRBD2
size: NA
V: TRBV12-3/TRBV12-4

CDR3: CASSQVGPGRAFF
DNA: TGCGCCAGCAGCCAAGTAGGTCCGGGTCGGGCTTTCTTT
J: TRBJ1-1
D: NA
size: few
V: TRBV4-3

CDR3: CASSQDGVGDTQYF
DNA: TGCGCCAGCAGCCAAGACGGGGTTGGAGATACGCAGTATTTT
J: TRBJ2-3
D: NA
size: few
V: TRBV4-1

CDR3: CASSYYRGIGANEKLFF
DNA: TGTGCCAGCAGCTACTACAGGGGTATCGGGGCTAATGAAAAACTGTTTTTT
J: TRBJ1-4
D: TRBD1
size: few
V: TRBV7-9

CDR3: CSAEAGGLNTGELFF
DNA: TGCAGTGCTGAAGCGGGGGGGCTAAACACCGGGGAGCTGTTTTTT
J: TRBJ2-2
D: TRBD2
size: few
V: TRBV20-1

CDR3: CASSSGTGFMTYNSPLHF
DNA: TGTGCCAGCAGCTCCGGGACAGGGTTCATGACCTATAATTCACCCCTCCACTTT
J: TRBJ1-6
D: TRBD1
size: few
V: TRBV7-2

CDR3: CASRPDRGGEQYF
DNA: TGCGCCAGCAGACCAGACAGGGGAGGCGAGCAGTACTTC
J: TRBJ2-7
D: TRBD1
size: many
V: TRBV5-1

CDR3: CASSEFLFSENTGELFF
DNA: TGTGCCAGCAGTGAATTTCTTTTTAGCGAAAACACCGGGGAGCTGTTTTTT
J: TRBJ2-2
D: NA
size: few
V: TRBV6-1

CDR3: CASSWRDQVTGYTF
DNA: TGTGCCAGCAGTTGGCGGGACCAGGTGACCGGCTACACCTTC
J: TRBJ1-2
D: NA
size: many
V: TRBV27

CDR3: CSVSDSYEQYF
DNA: TGCAGCGTTTCGGACAGTTACGAGCAGTACTTC
J: TRBJ2-7
D: NA
size: NA
V: TRBV29-1

CDR3: CASSLDMGYNEQFF
DNA: TGTGCCAGCAGCTTAGATATGGGGTACAATGAGCAGTTCTTC
J: TRBJ2-1
D: NA
size: few
V: TRBV11-2

CDR3: CAISEPAGGPMETQYF
DNA: TGTGCCATCAGTGAGCCAGCGGGGGGGCCTATGGAGACCCAGTACTTC
J: TRBJ2-5
D: TRBD2
size: NA
V: TRBV10-3

CDR3: CASSGNRDNTGELFF
DNA: TGTGCCAGCAGTGGAAACAGGGACAACACCGGGGAGCTGTTTTTT
J: TRBJ2-2
D: NA
size: many
V: TRBV25-1

CDR3: CASSQGGDWPYNEQFF
DNA: TGCGCCAGCAGCCAAGGGGGCGACTGGCCCTACAATGAGCAGTTCTTC
J: TRBJ2-1
D: NA
size: few
V: TRBV4-1

CDR3: CASSWVGATDTQYF
DNA: TGTGCCAGCAGTTGGGTGGGGGCCACAGATACGCAGTATTTT
J: TRBJ2-3
D: NA
size: few
V: TRBV6-2/TRBV6-3

CDR3: CSAWSSGENTIYF
DNA: TGCAGTGCGTGGTCTTCGGGGGAAAACACCATATATTTT
J: TRBJ1-3
D: NA
size: few
V: TRBV20-1

CDR3: CASNEVGDTEAFF
DNA: TGTGCCAGCAACGAGGTTGGGGACACTGAAGCTTTCTTT
J: TRBJ1-1
D: NA
size: few
V: TRBV6-2/TRBV6-3

CDR3: CSSSGGLSLTYTDTEPTDTQYF
DNA: TGCAGCAGCTCTGGGGGACTCTCTTTAACTTACACAGATACGGAACCCACAGATACGCAGTATTTT
J: TRBJ2-3
D: NA
size: few
V: TRBV29-1

CDR3: CASSPTGDRTYEQYF
DNA: TGCGCCAGCAGCCCGACAGGGGATAGAACCTACGAGCAGTACTTC
J: TRBJ2-7
D: TRBD1
size: many
V: TRBV4-3

CDR3: CASSTTGVTYNEQFF
DNA: TGTGCCAGTAGTACAACAGGGGTGACCTACAATGAGCAGTTCTTC
J: TRBJ2-1
D: TRBD1
size: few
V: TRBV19

CDR3: CASSPHVGASTGELFF
DNA: TGTGCCAGCAGCCCCCACGTGGGGGCGAGCACCGGGGAGCTGTTTTTT
J: TRBJ2-2
D: NA
size: NA
V: TRBV7-3

CDR3: CASSQAFMAGDEQYF
DNA: TGTGCCAGCAGCCAGGCTTTTATGGCAGGCGACGAGCAGTACTTC
J: TRBJ2-7
D: NA
size: NA
V: TRBV11-2

CDR3: CASSYSLPGLPQETQYF
DNA: TGTGCCAGCAGTTACTCGCTGCCGGGACTTCCTCAAGAGACCCAGTACTTC
J: TRBJ2-5
D: NA
size: few
V: TRBV6-5

CDR3: CASTPRGTGYTF
DNA: TGTGCCAGCACTCCCCGGGGGACCGGCTACACCTTC
J: TRBJ1-2
D: NA
size: NA
V: TRBV28

CDR3: CASSFGRSYGYTF
DNA: TGCGCCAGCAGCTTTGGACGGTCCTATGGCTACACCTTC
J: TRBJ1-2
D: NA
size: few
V: TRBV5-1

CDR3: CASSRNLAGGRTGELFF
DNA: TGCGCCAGCAGCCGAAATTTAGCGGGGGGAAGGACCGGGGAGCTGTTTTTT
J: TRBJ2-2
D: TRBD2
size: few
V: TRBV4-1

CDR3: CASSSFSTGTEAFF
DNA: TGTGCCAGCAGCTCCTTTTCTACAGGTACTGAAGCTTTCTTT
J: TRBJ1-1
D: NA
size: NA
V: TRBV11-1

CDR3: CASSFLGLLPRTSTDTQYF
DNA: TGTGCCAGCAGTTTTCTTGGACTCCTACCTCGTACTAGCACAGATACGCAGTATTTT
J: TRBJ2-3
D: NA
size: NA
V: TRBV12-3/TRBV12-4

CDR3: CASSQDGTPVYEQYF
DNA: TGTGCCAGCAGCCAGGATGGAACCCCGGTCTACGAGCAGTACTTC
J: TRBJ2-7
D: NA
size: few
V: TRBV3-1

CDR3: CSVVAGQLNTEAFF
DNA: TGCAGCGTTGTCGCGGGACAGTTGAACACTGAAGCTTTCTTT
J: TRBJ1-1
D: TRBD1
size: many
V: TRBV29-1

CDR3: CSVDGPGTGSYEQYF
DNA: TGCAGCGTGGATGGACCCGGGACGGGCTCCTACGAGCAGTACTTC
J: TRBJ2-7
D: NA
size: many
V: TRBV29-1

CDR3: CASSTGQGDQETQYF
DNA: TGTGCCAGCAGCACCGGACAGGGCGACCAAGAGACCCAGTACTTC
J: TRBJ2-5
D: TRBD1
size: few
V: TRBV28

CDR3: CASSQVGASGYNEQFF
DNA: TGCGCCAGCAGCCAAGTGGGGGCTAGCGGTTACAATGAGCAGTTCTTC
J: TRBJ2-1
D: NA
size: many
V: TRBV4-1

CDR3: CASSSGFSYNEQFF
DNA: TGTGCCAGCAGTTCAGGGTTCTCCTACAATGAGCAGTTCTTC
J: TRBJ2-1
D: NA
size: NA
V: TRBV28

CDR3: CASSPGTGAYNEKLFF
DNA: TGTGCCAGCAGCCCTGGGACAGGGGCGTATAATGAAAAACTGTTTTTT
J: TRBJ1-4
D: TRBD1
size: NA
V: TRBV9

CDR3: CASSPMPNQGFTEAFF
DNA: TGTGCCAGCAGTCCTATGCCCAACCAGGGGTTTACTGAAGCTTTCTTT
J: TRBJ1-1
D: NA
size: NA
V: TRBV12-3/TRBV12-4

CDR3: CATSDLAGGPTSSYNEQFF
DNA: TGTGCCACCAGTGATCTAGCGGGGGGCCCTACGAGCTCCTACAATGAGCAGTTCTTC
J: TRBJ2-1
D: TRBD2
size: many
V: TRBV24-1

CDR3: CAWSGGVDNEQFF
DNA: TGTGCCTGGAGCGGCGGTGTAGACAATGAGCAGTTCTTC
J: TRBJ2-1
D: NA
size: few
V: TRBV30

CDR3: CASSQLGAGLGSYNSPLHF
DNA: TGCGCCAGCAGCCAACTAGGGGCCGGTTTGGGCTCTTATAATTCACCCCTCCACTTT
J: TRBJ1-6
D: NA
size: NA
V: TRBV4-3